One and the same sample provided the 4 T cell receptor beta chains below, sequenced in a study of T cells in localized non-small cell lung cancer. Profiled with immunoSEQ multiplex PCR; TCRdb holds only in-frame clones, not every one. The sample includes around 79,000 clones, less than 85% of them seen just once. This specimen consisted of PBMCs, obtained before any cancer treatment. The receptors originated from a man between 35 and 75 years old with stage II squamous cell lung carcinoma.

V and J are TRBV6-1 and TRBJ2-3; D ambiguous. V gave up 7 bases and J gave up 4 bases, with 9 bases separating them. The CDR3 extends over 12 amino acids. Germline CDR1 MNHNS, CDR2 SASEGT. CDR3 amino acids: CASTPGADTQYF. CDR3 bases: TGTGCCAGCACCCCCGGCGCAGATACGCAGTATTTT.

The chain combines TRBV4-1 with TRBJ2-4; no clear D gene. The V gene's germline CDR1 is MGHRA and CDR2 YSYEKL. The V gene lost 1 base and the J gene lost 6 bases, with 7 bases spanning the gap. The CDR3 has 13 residues. The CDR3 DNA reads TGCGCCAGCAGCCAAGGGACCTTAAACATTCAGTACTTC. Its translation is CASSQGTLNIQYF.

The chain employs TRBV19 and TRBJ1-5; TRBD1 might be the D (5 bases). The germline V and J ends were trimmed by 5 bases and 4 bases, with 9 bases remaining between them. The V gene's germline CDR1 is LNHDA and CDR2 SQIVND (reference sequence). This CDR3 is 13 amino acids long. The DNA of the CDR3 is TGTGCCAGTAGTGACAGTATGAATCAGCCCCAGCATTTT. It is translated as CASSDSMNQPQHF.

The chain couples TRBV18 to TRBJ2-3; TRBD2 agrees at 9 bases. CDR1 and CDR2 (germline): KGHSH, LQKENI. The CDR3 is made up of 18 amino acids. J was trimmed by 7 bases and V by 0 bases; bases with no gene match: 14. This CDR3 is CASSPPPVAGARRNTQYF. CDR3 bases: TGTGCCAGCTCACCACCGCCCGTAGCGGGGGCGCGTAGGAATACGCAGTATTTT.